The sequence of this TCR beta chain was determined in a study of cytomegalovirus exposure and HLA in healthy donors. Regarding the study as a whole: For most TCR beta V segments, an earlier analysis put the productive rate at about 90% or about 30% of the time. In a later analysis, TCR beta V- and J-gene trimming showed a link to a missense DCLRE1C variant.

A note on this clone: Its antigen is undetermined.

The CDR3 consists of 19 residues. After removal of 4 bases from V and 0 bases from J, the junction contained 17 bases not matched to a gene. The PCR made use of 60 Vbeta and 13 Jbeta primers. Methods used by the authors: Per a later analysis, the number of unique TCR beta chains was some 80 million, of which 9 million to 12 million were shared. Using immunoSEQ multiplex PCR, the repertoire was profiled, and TCRdb retains in-frame clones only, with some absent. Clone size and V and J calls were adopted from that table, with D and trimming inferred from the DNA. In the table there are 200,000 or so clones, over 65% of which are singletons.

The TCR was taken from a boy younger than 10 in good health and CMV-seronegative. The sample taken for sequencing was PBMCs. V usage is TRBV23-1 and J usage is TRBJ2-7, with 8 bases fitting TRBD1. TRBV23-1 is recorded as an ORF, its role being uncertain. CDR3 in amino acids: CASSPLYRLTGATSYEQYF. The CDR3 DNA reads as TGCGCCAGCAGTCCATTATACCGACTGACAGGGGCCACCTCCTACGAGCAGTACTTC.